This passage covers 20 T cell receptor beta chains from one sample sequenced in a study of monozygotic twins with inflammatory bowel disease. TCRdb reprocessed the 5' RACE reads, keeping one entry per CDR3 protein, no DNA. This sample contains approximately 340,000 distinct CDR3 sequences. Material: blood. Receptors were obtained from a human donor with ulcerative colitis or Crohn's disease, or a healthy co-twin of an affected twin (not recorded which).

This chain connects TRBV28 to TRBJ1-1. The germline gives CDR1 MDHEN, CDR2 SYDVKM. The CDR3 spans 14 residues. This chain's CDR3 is CASSLLALNTEAFF.

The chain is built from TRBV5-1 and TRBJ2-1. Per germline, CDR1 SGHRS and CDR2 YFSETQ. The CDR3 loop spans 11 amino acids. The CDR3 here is CASSIIDEQFF.

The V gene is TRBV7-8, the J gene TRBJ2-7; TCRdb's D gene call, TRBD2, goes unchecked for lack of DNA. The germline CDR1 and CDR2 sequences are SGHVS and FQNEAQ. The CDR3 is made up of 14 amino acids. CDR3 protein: CASSLGSLQYEQYF.

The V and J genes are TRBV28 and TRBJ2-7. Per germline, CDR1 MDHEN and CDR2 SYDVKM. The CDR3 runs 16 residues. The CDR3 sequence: CASSSLIGGATYEQYF.

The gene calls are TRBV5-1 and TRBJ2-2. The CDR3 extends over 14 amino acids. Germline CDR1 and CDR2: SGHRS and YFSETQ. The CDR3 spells CASSLPTVVGELFF.

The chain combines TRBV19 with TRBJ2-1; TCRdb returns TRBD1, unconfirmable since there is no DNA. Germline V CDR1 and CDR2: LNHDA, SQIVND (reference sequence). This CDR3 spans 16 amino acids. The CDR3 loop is CASRNWGRLTDNEQFF. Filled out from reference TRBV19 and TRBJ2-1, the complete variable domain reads DGGITQSPKYLFRKEGQNVTLSCEQNLNHDAMYWYRQDPGQGLRLIYYSQIVNDFQKGDIAEGYSVSREKKESFPLTVTSAQKNPTAFYLCASRNWGRLTDNEQFFGPGTRLTVL.

This chain's CDR3 is CASSPRDRAPGELFF. The chain employs TRBV7-8 and TRBJ2-2; TCRdb selects TRBD1, and the lack of DNA leaves this call unchecked. CDR1 and CDR2 (germline): SGHVS, FQNEAQ. This CDR3 has 15 amino acids.

The CDR3 loop reads CASSLTRPDGGTEAFF. V gene TRBV5-1 combines with J gene TRBJ1-1; TCRdb reports TRBD1, a call that lacks DNA to check it against. The CDR3 runs to 16 residues. From germline, CDR1 is SGHRS and CDR2 YFSETQ.

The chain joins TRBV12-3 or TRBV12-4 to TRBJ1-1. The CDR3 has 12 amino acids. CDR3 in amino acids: CASSYYGTEAFF.

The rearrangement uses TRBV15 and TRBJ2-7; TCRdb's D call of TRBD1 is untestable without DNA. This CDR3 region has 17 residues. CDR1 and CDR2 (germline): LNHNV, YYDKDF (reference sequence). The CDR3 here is CATSGGSRGQGWREQYF.

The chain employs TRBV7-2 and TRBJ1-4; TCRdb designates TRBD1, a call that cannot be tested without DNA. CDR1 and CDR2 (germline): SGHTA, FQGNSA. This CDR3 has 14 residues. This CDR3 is CASSSRTGSEKLFF.

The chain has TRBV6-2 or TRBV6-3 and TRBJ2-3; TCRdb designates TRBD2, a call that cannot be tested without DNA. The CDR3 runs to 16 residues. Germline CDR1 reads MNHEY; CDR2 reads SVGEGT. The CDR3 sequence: CASLDTLTATRGGQYF.

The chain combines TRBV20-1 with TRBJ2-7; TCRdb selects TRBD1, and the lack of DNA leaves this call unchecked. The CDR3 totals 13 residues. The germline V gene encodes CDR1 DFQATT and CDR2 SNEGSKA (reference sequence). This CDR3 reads CSARRTADYEQYF.

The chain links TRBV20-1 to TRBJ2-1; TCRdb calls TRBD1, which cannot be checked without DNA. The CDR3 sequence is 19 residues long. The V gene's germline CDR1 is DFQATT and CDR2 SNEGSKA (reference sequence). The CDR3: CSARGSASGGPSSYNEQFF.

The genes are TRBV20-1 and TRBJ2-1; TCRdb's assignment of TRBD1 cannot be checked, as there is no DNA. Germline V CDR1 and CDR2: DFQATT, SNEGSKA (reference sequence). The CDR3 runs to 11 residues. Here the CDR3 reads CSASRYNEQFF.

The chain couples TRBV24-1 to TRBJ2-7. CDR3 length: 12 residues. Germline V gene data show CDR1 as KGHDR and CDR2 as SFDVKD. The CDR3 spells CATSDSRNEQYF.

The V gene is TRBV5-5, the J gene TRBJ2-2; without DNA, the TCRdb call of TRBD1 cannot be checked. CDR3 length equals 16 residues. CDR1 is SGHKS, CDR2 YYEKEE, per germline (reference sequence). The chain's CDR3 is CASSLGPGPNTGELFF.

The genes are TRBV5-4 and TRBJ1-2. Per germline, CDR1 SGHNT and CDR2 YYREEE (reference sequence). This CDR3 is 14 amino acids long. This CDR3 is CASSPATPRRSYTF.

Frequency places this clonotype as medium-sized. CDR3 residues: CASSDSSGGANEQFF. The genes are TRBV6-4 and TRBJ2-1; TCRdb outputs TRBD2, but without DNA this stays unchecked. Germline V gene data show CDR1 as MRHNA and CDR2 as SNTAGT. The CDR3 loop spans 15 amino acids.

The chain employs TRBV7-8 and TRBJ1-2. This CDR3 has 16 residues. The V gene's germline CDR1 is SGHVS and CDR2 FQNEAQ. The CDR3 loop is CASSLGRSAGTYGYTF.